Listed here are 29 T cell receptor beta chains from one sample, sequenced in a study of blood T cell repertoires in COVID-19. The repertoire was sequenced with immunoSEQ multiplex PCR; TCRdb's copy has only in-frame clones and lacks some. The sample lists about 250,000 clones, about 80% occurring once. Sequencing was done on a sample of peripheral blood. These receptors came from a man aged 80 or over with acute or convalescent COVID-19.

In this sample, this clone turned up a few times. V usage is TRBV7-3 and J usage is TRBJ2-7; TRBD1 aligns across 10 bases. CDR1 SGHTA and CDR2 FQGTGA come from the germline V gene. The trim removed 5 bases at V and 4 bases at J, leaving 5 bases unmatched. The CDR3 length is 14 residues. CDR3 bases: TGTGCCAGCAGCATATCGGGACAGGGGTACGAGCAGTACTTC. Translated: CASSISGQGYEQYF.

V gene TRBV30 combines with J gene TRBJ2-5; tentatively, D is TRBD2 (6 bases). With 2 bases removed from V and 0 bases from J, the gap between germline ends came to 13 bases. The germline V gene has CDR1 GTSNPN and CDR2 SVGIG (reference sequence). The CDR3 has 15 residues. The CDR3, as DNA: TGTGCCTGGAGTACAGGAGGGTATTACCAAGAGACCCAGTACTTC. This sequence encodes CAWSTGGYYQETQYF.

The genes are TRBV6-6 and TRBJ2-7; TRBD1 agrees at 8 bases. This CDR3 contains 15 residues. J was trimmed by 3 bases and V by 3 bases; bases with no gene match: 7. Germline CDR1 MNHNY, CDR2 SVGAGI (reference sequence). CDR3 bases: TGTGCCAGCAGTTATAGGGACAGGACACTCTACGAGCAGTACTTC. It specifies CASSYRDRTLYEQYF.

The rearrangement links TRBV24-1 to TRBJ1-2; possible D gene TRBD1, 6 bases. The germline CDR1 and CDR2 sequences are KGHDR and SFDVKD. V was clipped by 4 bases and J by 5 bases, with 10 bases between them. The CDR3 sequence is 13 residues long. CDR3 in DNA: TGTGCCACCAGTGAGGACAGTGCTTATGGCTACACCTTC. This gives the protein CATSEDSAYGYTF.

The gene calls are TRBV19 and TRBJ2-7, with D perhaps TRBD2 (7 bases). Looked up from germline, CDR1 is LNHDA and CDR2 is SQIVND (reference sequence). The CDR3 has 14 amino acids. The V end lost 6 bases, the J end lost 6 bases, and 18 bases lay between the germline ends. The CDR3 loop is CASREGGLLGEQYF. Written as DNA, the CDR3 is TGTGCCAGTAGGGAGGGGGGGTTGCTCGGCGAGCAGTACTTC.

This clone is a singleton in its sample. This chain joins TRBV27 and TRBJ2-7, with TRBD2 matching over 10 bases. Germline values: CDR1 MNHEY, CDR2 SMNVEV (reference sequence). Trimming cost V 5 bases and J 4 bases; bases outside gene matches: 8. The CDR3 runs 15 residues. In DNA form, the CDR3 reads TGTGCCAGCAGTCTATTTCTAGCGGGGGTTTACGAGCAGTACTTC. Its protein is CASSLFLAGVYEQYF.

CDR3 DNA: TGCGCCAGCAGCTTGGATCCAGGGGGAGACACCGGGGAGCTGTTTTTT. Encoded protein: CASSLDPGGDTGELFF. The chain is built from TRBV5-1 and TRBJ2-2; 7 nucleotides match TRBD1. CDR3 size: 16 residues. Germline CDR1 is SGHRS and CDR2 is YFSETQ. The ends lost 0 bases at V and 3 bases at J; junction bases unmatched: 5. Supplemented by reference TRBV5-1 and TRBJ2-2, the full variable domain reads KAGVTQTPRYLIKTRGQQVTLSCSPISGHRSVSWYQQTPGQGLQFLFEYFSETQRNKGNFPGRFSGRQFSNSRSEMNVSTLELGDSALYLCASSLDPGGDTGELFFGEGSRLTVL.

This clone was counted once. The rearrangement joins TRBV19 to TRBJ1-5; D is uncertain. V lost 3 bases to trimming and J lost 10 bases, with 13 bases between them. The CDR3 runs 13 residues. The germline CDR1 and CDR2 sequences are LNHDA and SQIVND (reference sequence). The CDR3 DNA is TGTGCCAGTAGTATTACCCCCGGGTCACCCCAGCATTTT. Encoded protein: CASSITPGSPQHF.

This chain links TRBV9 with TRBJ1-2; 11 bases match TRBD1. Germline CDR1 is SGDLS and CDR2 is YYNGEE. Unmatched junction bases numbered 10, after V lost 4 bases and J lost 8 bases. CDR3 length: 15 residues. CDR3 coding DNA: TGTGCCAGCAGCATCAGGACAGGGGGCATCTACGGCTACACCTTC. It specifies CASSIRTGGIYGYTF.

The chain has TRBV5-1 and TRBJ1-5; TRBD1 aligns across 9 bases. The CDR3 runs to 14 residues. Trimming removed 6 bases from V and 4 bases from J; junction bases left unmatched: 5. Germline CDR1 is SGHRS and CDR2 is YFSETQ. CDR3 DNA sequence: TGCGCCAGCAAAATCGGGACAGGGAATCAGCCCCAGCATTTT. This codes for CASKIGTGNQPQHF.

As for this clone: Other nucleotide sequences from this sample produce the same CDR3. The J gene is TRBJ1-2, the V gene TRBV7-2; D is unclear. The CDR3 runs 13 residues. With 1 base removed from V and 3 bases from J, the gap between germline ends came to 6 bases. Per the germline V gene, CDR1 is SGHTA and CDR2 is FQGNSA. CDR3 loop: CASSLGGDYGYTF. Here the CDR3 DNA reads TGTGCCAGCAGCTTAGGCGGCGACTATGGCTACACCTTC.

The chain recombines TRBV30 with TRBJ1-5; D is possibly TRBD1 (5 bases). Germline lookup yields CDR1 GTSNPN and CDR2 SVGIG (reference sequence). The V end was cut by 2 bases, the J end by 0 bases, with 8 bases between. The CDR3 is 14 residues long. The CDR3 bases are TGTGCCTGGAGTCAGGGTACTAGCAATCAGCCCCAGCATTTT. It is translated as CAWSQGTSNQPQHF.

The CDR3 nucleotides read TGTGCCAGCAGCCCCGGGGGGGGTTCACCCCTCCACTTT. It specifies CASSPGGGSPLHF. The rearrangement uses TRBV3-1 (or the pseudogene TRBV3-2) and TRBJ1-6, with a weak D call TRBD1 (5 bases). The CDR3 is made up of 13 amino acids. CDR1 LGHDT and CDR2 YNNKEL come from the germline V gene (reference sequence). V shed 4 bases and J shed 9 bases, with 10 bases lying between them.

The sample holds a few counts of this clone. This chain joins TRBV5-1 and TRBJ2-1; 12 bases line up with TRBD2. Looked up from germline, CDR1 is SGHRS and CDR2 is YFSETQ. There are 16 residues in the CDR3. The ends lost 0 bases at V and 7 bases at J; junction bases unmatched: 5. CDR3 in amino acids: CASSLDTSGGRNEQFF. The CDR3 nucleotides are TGCGCCAGCAGCTTGGACACTAGCGGGGGGCGAAATGAGCAGTTCTTC.

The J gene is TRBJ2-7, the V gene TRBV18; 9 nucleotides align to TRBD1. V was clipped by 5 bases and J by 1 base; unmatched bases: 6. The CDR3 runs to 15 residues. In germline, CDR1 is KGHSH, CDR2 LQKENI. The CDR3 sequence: CASSGGGQGSYEQYF. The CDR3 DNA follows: TGTGCCAGCTCAGGAGGGGGACAGGGATCCTACGAGCAGTACTTC.

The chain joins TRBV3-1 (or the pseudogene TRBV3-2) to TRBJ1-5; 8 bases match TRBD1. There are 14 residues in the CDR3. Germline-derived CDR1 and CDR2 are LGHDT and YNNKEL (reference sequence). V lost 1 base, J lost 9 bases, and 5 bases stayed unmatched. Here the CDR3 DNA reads TGTGCCAGCAGCCAAGGGACAGGGAGAAGGCCCCAGCATTTT. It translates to CASSQGTGRRPQHF.

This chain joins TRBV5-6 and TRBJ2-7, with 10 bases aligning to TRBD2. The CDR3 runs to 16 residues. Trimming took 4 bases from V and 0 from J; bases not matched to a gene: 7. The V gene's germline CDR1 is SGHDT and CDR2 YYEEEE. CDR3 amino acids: CASSGYIAGGSYEQYF. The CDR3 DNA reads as TGTGCCAGCAGCGGTTATATAGCGGGAGGCTCCTACGAGCAGTACTTC.

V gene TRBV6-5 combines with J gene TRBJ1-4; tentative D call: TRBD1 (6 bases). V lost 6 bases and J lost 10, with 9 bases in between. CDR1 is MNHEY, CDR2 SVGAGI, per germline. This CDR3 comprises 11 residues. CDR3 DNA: TGTGCCAGCAGGGGAGGGGGAAAACTGTTTTTT. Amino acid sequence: CASRGGGKLFF.

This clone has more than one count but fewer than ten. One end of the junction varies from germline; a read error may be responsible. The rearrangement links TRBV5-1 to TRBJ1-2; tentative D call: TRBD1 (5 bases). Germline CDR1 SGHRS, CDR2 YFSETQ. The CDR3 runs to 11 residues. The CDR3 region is CASSSQGMPSF. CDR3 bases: TGCGCCAGCAGCTCCCAGGGAATGCCGTCCTTC.

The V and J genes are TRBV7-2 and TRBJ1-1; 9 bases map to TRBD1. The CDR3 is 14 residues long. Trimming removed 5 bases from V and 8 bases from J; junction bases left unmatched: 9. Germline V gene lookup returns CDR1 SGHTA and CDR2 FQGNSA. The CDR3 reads CASSGDREGVEAFF. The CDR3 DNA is TGTGCCAGCAGCGGGGACAGGGAGGGGGTCGAAGCTTTCTTT.

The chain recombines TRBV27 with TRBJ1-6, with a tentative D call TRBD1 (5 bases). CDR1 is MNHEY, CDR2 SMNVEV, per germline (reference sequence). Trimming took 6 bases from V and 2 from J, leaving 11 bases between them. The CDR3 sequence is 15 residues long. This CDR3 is CASRPRGTYNSPLHF. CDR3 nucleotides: TGTGCCAGCAGGCCCCGGGGGACCTATAATTCACCCCTCCACTTT.

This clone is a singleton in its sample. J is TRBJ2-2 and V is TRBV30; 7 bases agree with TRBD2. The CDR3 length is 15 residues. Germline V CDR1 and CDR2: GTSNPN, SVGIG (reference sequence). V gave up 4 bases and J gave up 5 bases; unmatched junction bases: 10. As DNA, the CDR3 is TGTGCCTGGAAAGGGGCGGGAGTGGGGACCGGGGAGCTGTTTTTT. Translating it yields CAWKGAGVGTGELFF.

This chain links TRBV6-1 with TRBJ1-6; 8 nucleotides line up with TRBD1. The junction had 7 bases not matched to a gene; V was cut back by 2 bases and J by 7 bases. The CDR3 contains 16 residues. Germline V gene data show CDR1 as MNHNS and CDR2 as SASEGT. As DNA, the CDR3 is TGTGCCAGCAGTGAACCGTGGACAGGGCTCAATTCACCCCTCCACTTT. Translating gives CASSEPWTGLNSPLHF.

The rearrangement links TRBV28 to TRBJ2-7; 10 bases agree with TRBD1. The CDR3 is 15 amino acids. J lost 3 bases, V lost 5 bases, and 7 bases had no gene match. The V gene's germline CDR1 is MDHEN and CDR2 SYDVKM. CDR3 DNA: TGTGCCAGCAGTCTCCCGGGACAGGGGAGCTACGAGCAGTACTTC. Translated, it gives CASSLPGQGSYEQYF.

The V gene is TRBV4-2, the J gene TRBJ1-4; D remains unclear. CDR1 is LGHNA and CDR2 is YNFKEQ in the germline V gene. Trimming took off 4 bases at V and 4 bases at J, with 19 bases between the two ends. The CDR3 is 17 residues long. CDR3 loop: CASSPAWREGYNEKLFF. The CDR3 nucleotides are TGTGCCAGCAGCCCAGCGTGGAGGGAGGGCTATAATGAAAAACTGTTTTTT.

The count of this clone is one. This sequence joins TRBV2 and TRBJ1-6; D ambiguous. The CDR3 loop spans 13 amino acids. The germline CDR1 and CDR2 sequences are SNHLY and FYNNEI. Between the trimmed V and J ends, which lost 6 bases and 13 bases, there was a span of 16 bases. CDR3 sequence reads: CASSEPIRGPLHF. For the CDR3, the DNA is TGTGCCAGCAGCGAACCCATCCGAGGGCCCCTCCACTTT.

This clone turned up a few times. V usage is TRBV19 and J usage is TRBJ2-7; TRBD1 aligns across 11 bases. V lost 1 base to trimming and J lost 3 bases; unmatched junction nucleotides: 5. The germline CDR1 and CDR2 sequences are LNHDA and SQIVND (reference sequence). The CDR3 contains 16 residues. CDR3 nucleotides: TGTGCCAGTAGTATAGCCGGGACAGGGGGATTCTACGAGCAGTACTTC. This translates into CASSIAGTGGFYEQYF.

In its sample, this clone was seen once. The CDR3 reads CASSRGGGMTDTQYF. CDR3 DNA: TGTGCCAGCAGTAGGGGCGGGGGGATGACAGATACGCAGTATTTT. The rearrangement joins TRBV11-2 to TRBJ2-3, with TRBD2 matching over 8 bases. This CDR3 is built from 15 residues. The V segment lost 6 bases and the J segment 3 bases; nucleotides outside the gene matches: 8. Germline values: CDR1 SGHAT, CDR2 FQNNGV.

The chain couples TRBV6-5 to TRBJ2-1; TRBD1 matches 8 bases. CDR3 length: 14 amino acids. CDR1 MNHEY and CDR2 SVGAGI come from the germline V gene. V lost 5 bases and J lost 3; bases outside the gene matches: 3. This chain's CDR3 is CASSRTGGYNEQFF. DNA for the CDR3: TGTGCCAGCAGTAGAACAGGGGGCTACAATGAGCAGTTCTTC.